This T cell receptor (beta chain) emerged from a study of T cells after yellow fever vaccination. Looked up from germline, CDR1 is SQVTM and CDR2 is ANQGSEA. The CDR3 spans 15 residues. Trimming removed 1 base from V and 3 bases from J, with 16 bases in between. This clonotype came up a few times. TCRdb re-called the 5' RACE reads through MiXCR, storing one row per CDR3 protein. The table includes hundreds of thousands of distinct CDR3 sequences, 10% to 15% detected once. The chain has TRBV29-1 and TRBJ2-7; D gene uncertain. The sequence was obtained from a man aged 30 to 39 who received the YFV17D yellow fever vaccine. The specimen was PBMCs, collected on the day of the yellow fever booster vaccination. CDR3 DNA sequence: TGCAGCGTTGAAGCGAACAAGAAAACCCACTACGAGCAGTACTTC. Amino acid sequence: CSVEANKKTHYEQYF.